This T cell receptor (beta chain) stems from a study of CD8 T cells in Susac syndrome. The RNA, roughly 0.5 to 1 ug, was put through reverse transcription using random hexamers. A single record per CDR3 protein comes from TCRdb applying MiXCR to the immunoSEQ multiplex PCR reads. The data contain roughly 80,000 distinct CDR3 sequences, approximately 95% of them singletons. The CDR3 totals 15 residues. The V gene end was trimmed by 6 bases and the J gene end by 2 bases; junction bases not matched to a gene: 7. The sequence came from a human donor with Susac syndrome. Sequenced: CD8+ T cells from PBMCs. The chain is built from TRBV12-3 or TRBV12-4 and TRBJ2-7, with TRBD2 matching 10 bases. CDR3 bases: TGTGCCAGCAGGGGGCTAGCGGGGGCTCCCTACGAGCAGTACTTC. Translating gives CASRGLAGAPYEQYF.